The 22 T cell receptor beta chains presented below share a single source sample, sequenced in a study of cytotoxic CD8 clonotypes in ibrutinib-treated CLL (dated by TCRdb to the early 2020s). In light of the paper, this sample's time point label describes: about a year on ibrutinib. Library preparation employed the immunoSEQ multiplex PCR assay. The table comes from immuneACCESS by way of TCRdb, which keeps in-frame sequences with V and J called. Part of the clones is missing from these tables; in studies checked, under half for an unresolved V gene and the rest for unknown reasons. This sample comprises 20,000 to 30,000 clones, 70% to 75% of them detected only once. Of the sample, approximately 46% is held by the ten largest clones. The starting material was PBMCs, obtained after 12 months of ibrutinib treatment. The receptors derive from a human donor with chronic lymphocytic leukemia.

This clone was picked up one time. The chain recombines TRBV5-4 with TRBJ2-1, with 10 bases matching TRBD2. The V segment lost 0 bases and the J segment 1 base; nucleotides outside the gene matches: 7. CDR1 is SGHNT and CDR2 is YYREEE in the germline V gene (reference sequence). The CDR3 contains 18 residues. CDR3 sequence: CASSLELAGLSSYNEQFF. For the CDR3, the DNA is TGTGCCAGCAGCTTGGAACTAGCGGGGTTATCGTCCTACAATGAGCAGTTCTTC.

V is TRBV4-1 and J is TRBJ2-7, with 8 bases lining up with TRBD1. V was pared by 4 bases and J by 4 bases, with 12 bases of the junction left unmatched. The length of the CDR3 is 16 residues. The germline CDR1 and CDR2 sequences are MGHRA and YSYEKL. This CDR3 is CASSLNWAGGEYEQYF. As DNA, the CDR3 is TGCGCCAGCAGCCTCAACTGGGCAGGGGGCGAATACGAGCAGTACTTC.

V usage is TRBV7-2 and J usage is TRBJ2-7; D unclear. The CDR3 spans 13 residues. The germline V and J ends were trimmed by 1 base and 3 bases, with 7 bases remaining between them. CDR1 is SGHTA, CDR2 FQGNSA, per germline. In DNA, the CDR3 is TGTGCCAGCAGCTTAGTGCTGCGCTACGAGCAGTACTTC. Translated, it gives CASSLVLRYEQYF.

This rearrangement joins TRBV30 to TRBJ1-5, with TRBD1 as a possible D gene (5 bases). The germline gives CDR1 GTSNPN, CDR2 SVGIG (reference sequence). The CDR3 covers 14 residues. Trimming shortened V by 4 bases and J by 1 base, and 11 bases separated the two germline ends. The CDR3 sequence: CAWNQGGSNQPQHF. DNA for the CDR3: TGTGCCTGGAACCAGGGTGGAAGCAATCAGCCCCAGCATTTT. The variable domain in full, with the rest retrieved from reference TRBV30 and TRBJ1-5, is SQTIHQWPATLVQPVGSPLSLECTVEGTSNPNLYWYRQAAGRGLQLLFYSVGIGQISSEVPQNLSASRPQDRQFILSSKKLLLSDSGFYLCAWNQGGSNQPQHFGDGTRLSIL.

This clone was observed once. The rearrangement uses TRBV5-5 and TRBJ1-2; D gene ambiguous. Germline values: CDR1 SGHKS, CDR2 YYEKEE (reference sequence). CDR3 length: 12 amino acids. The V end lost 0 bases, the J end lost 4 bases, and 4 bases lay between the germline ends. The CDR3 reads CASSLGSYGYTF. CDR3 sequence (DNA): TGTGCCAGCAGCTTGGGCAGCTATGGCTACACCTTC.

V gene TRBV11-1 combines with J gene TRBJ2-4; D uncertain. The germline V and J ends were trimmed by 5 bases and 2 bases, with 19 bases remaining between them. Looked up from germline, CDR1 is SGHAT and CDR2 is FQDESV (reference sequence). CDR3 length: 17 residues. CDR3 amino acids: CASSPGGSRLSKNIQYF. CDR3 in DNA: TGTGCCAGCAGCCCCGGTGGCAGTAGGTTGTCCAAAAACATTCAGTACTTC.

This clone was observed a few times. The V and J genes are TRBV28 and TRBJ1-5; 11 bases agree with TRBD1. This CDR3 comprises 18 residues. Per the germline V gene, CDR1 is MDHEN and CDR2 is SYDVKM. With 4 bases clipped from V and 2 bases from J, the junction kept 10 bases outside the gene matches. This CDR3 is CASSSSGTGGGGNQPQHF. CDR3 nucleotide sequence: TGTGCCAGCAGTTCGTCCGGGACAGGGGGGGGTGGCAATCAGCCCCAGCATTTT.

J is TRBJ2-2 and V is TRBV13; D remains ambiguous. Trimming took off 1 base at V and 4 bases at J, with 7 bases between the two ends. Per germline, CDR1 PRHDT and CDR2 FYEKMQ (reference sequence). This CDR3 is built from 14 residues. DNA of the CDR3: TGTGCCAGCAGCTTAGTGCTAACCACCGGGGAGCTGTTTTTT. This translates into CASSLVLTTGELFF.

This clone came up once. V usage is TRBV29-1 and J usage is TRBJ1-1; possible D gene TRBD1, 5 bases. Germline assignment: CDR1 SQVTM and CDR2 ANQGSEA. V gave up 4 bases and J gave up 4 bases, with 19 bases separating them. CDR3 length equals 15 residues. CDR3 in DNA: TGCAGCGTTGGTGGGCCAGGGAAGTCATTCACTGAAGCTTTCTTT. Protein sequence: CSVGGPGKSFTEAFF.

This sequence joins TRBV6-5 and TRBJ1-4; D gene ambiguous. Germline lookup yields CDR1 MNHEY and CDR2 SVGAGI. The CDR3 length is 15 residues. V was shortened by 6 bases and J by 0 bases, with 11 bases between the two germline ends. Here the CDR3 reads CASRYDVTTNEKLFF. CDR3 sequence (DNA): TGTGCCAGCAGATATGACGTAACAACTAATGAAAAACTGTTTTTT.

The chain employs TRBV7-8 and TRBJ2-3; D possibly corresponds to TRBD2 (6 bases). Germline assignment: CDR1 SGHVS and CDR2 FQNEAQ. The CDR3 contains 15 residues. The V gene lost 0 bases and the J gene lost 3 bases, with 10 bases spanning the gap. This CDR3 is CASSLAGGATDTQYF. The CDR3 DNA sequence: TGTGCCAGCAGCTTAGCAGGCGGGGCTACAGATACGCAGTATTTT.

This clone was observed a handful of times. The chain joins TRBV2 to TRBJ1-5, with D possibly TRBD1 on 6 matching bases. CDR1 and CDR2 from the germline V gene are SNHLY and FYNNEI. The CDR3 sequence is 14 residues long. V shed 6 bases and J shed 3 bases, with 12 bases lying between them. This chain's CDR3 is CASRRTAYNQPQHF. Here the CDR3 DNA reads TGTGCCAGCAGAAGGACAGCGTACAATCAGCCCCAGCATTTT.

This clone was counted between two and nine times. This chain joins TRBV5-6 and TRBJ2-5; D call uncertain. V was shortened by 4 bases and J by 7 bases, with 17 bases between the two germline ends. The germline gives CDR1 SGHDT, CDR2 YYEEEE. The CDR3 runs to 14 residues. The CDR3 loop is CASSPAGRFGTQYF. The CDR3, as DNA: TGTGCCAGCAGCCCGGCCGGGCGCTTCGGGACCCAGTACTTC.

V usage is TRBV5-3 and J usage is TRBJ2-1; 12 bases fit TRBD2. TRBV5-3 is an ORF for which the function is uncertain. The trim removed 4 bases at V and 8 bases at J, leaving 22 bases unmatched. This CDR3 spans 20 amino acids. The CDR3 sequence: CARSGRGTAPSGGALDEQFF. The CDR3 coding sequence is TGTGCCAGAAGCGGGCGCGGGACGGCCCCTAGCGGGGGGGCCTTGGATGAGCAGTTCTTC.

The chain uses TRBV6-1 and TRBJ2-3, with D possibly matching TRBD1 (6 bases). V dropped 6 bases and J dropped 0 bases, with 7 bases sitting between them. The CDR3 extends over 13 amino acids. Germline CDR1 reads MNHNS; CDR2 reads SASEGT. This CDR3 reads CASRDRSTDTQYF. CDR3 DNA: TGTGCCAGCAGAGACAGGAGCACAGATACGCAGTATTTT.

The rearrangement joins TRBV5-1 to TRBJ2-6; D not certain. This CDR3 contains 23 residues. Germline lookup yields CDR1 SGHRS and CDR2 YFSETQ. The germline V and J ends were trimmed by 4 bases and 1 base, with 33 bases remaining between them. For the CDR3, the DNA is TGCGCCAGCAGCATGAGGTTTGTTCTCCTCCCGTGGGGTGAACGTTCTGGGGCCAACGTCCTGACTTTC. Residues: CASSMRFVLLPWGERSGANVLTF.

The rearrangement joins TRBV11-3 to TRBJ1-5; D not certain. CDR1 is SGHNT, CDR2 YENEEA, per germline. Trimming removed 5 bases at V and 6 bases at J, with 8 bases between. The CDR3 has 12 amino acids. CDR3 nucleotide sequence: TGTGCCAGCAGCCTAACACTTCAGCCCCAGCATTTT. Protein: CASSLTLQPQHF.

The J gene is TRBJ2-1, the V gene TRBV5-1; TRBD2 is a possible D gene (5 bases). V shed 3 bases and J shed 0 bases, with 19 bases lying between them. The CDR3 loop spans 18 amino acids. Germline loops: CDR1 SGHRS, CDR2 YFSETQ. The DNA of the CDR3 is TGCGCCAGCAGCTACATGGGAGTCTCGGGCAGCTCCTACAATGAGCAGTTCTTC. It translates to CASSYMGVSGSSYNEQFF.

The chain couples TRBV5-6 to TRBJ1-1; D is uncertain. Per the germline V gene, CDR1 is SGHDT and CDR2 is YYEEEE. V shed 6 bases and J shed 5 bases, with 11 bases lying between them. The CDR3 sequence is 12 residues long. The CDR3 coding sequence is TGTGCCAGCACCGGAGCCGGGACTGAAGCTTTCTTT. Protein sequence: CASTGAGTEAFF.

The rearrangement joins TRBV20-1 to TRBJ1-5, with D uncertain. Trimming took 3 bases from V and 7 from J, leaving 4 bases between them. CDR1 DFQATT and CDR2 SNEGSKA come from the germline V gene (reference sequence). CDR3 length: 10 amino acids. The chain's CDR3 is CSASTQPQHF. CDR3 DNA sequence: TGCAGTGCTAGTACGCAGCCCCAGCATTTT.

The chain has TRBV9 and TRBJ2-5; 9 bases fit TRBD2. V lost 0 bases to trimming and J lost 9 bases; unmatched junction nucleotides: 6. The CDR3 length is 14 residues. Germline lookup yields CDR1 SGDLS and CDR2 YYNGEE. The chain's CDR3 is CASSVGSSGVPQYF. The DNA for the CDR3 is TGTGCCAGCAGCGTAGGATCTAGCGGGGTCCCCCAGTACTTC.

J is TRBJ1-1 and V is TRBV5-1, with D unresolved. The CDR3 sequence is 13 residues long. The germline CDR1 and CDR2 sequences are SGHRS and YFSETQ. V lost 4 bases, J lost 1 base, and 8 bases lay in between. CDR3 protein: CASSVRQNTEAFF. The DNA for the CDR3 is TGCGCCAGCAGCGTTAGACAGAACACTGAAGCTTTCTTT. Full variable domain (rest looked up from reference TRBV5-1 and TRBJ1-1): KAGVTQTPRYLIKTRGQQVTLSCSPISGHRSVSWYQQTPGQGLQFLFEYFSETQRNKGNFPGRFSGRQFSNSRSEMNVSTLELGDSALYLCASSVRQNTEAFFGQGTRLTVV.